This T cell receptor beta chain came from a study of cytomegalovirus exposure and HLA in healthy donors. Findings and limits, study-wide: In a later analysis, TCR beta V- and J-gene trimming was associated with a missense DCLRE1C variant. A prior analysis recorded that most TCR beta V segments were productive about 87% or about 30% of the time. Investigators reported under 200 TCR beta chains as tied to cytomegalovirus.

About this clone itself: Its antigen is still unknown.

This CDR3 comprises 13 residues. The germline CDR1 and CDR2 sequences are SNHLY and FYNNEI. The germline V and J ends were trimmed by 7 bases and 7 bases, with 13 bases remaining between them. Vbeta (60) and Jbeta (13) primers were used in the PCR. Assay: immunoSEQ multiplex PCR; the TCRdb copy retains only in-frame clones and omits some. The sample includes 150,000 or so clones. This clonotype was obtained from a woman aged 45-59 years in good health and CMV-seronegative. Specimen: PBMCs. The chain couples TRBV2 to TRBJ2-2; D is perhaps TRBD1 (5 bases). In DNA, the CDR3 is TGTGCCAGCAACCAGGGATGGGACGGGGAGCTGTTTTTT. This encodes CASNQGWDGELFF.